What follows are 30 T cell receptor beta chains derived from one specimen sequenced in a study of blood T cell repertoires in COVID-19. Some clones are missing from TCRdb's copy, which holds only in-frame ones; the method was immunoSEQ multiplex PCR. The data contain 15,000 to 20,000 clones, over 85% of them singletons. What was sequenced was peripheral blood. The receptor set was obtained from a human donor in a cohort sampled during active COVID-19.

This chain links TRBV28 with TRBJ2-2, with D possibly being TRBD1 (6 bases). This CDR3 comprises 14 residues. Looked up from germline, CDR1 is MDHEN and CDR2 is SYDVKM. V lost 3 bases, J lost 7 bases, and 12 bases lay in between. The CDR3 spells CASSFWGLHGELFF. CDR3 DNA sequence: TGTGCCAGCAGTTTTTGGGGGCTTCACGGGGAGCTGTTTTTT.

The J gene is TRBJ2-3, the V gene TRBV19; 7 bases map to TRBD1. Germline values: CDR1 LNHDA, CDR2 SQIVND (reference sequence). V was pared by 6 bases and J by 6 bases, with 12 bases of the junction left unmatched. The CDR3 runs 15 residues. In DNA, the CDR3 is TGTGCCAGTAGCTCCTTCGACAGGGTTAGGGATACGCAGTATTTT. Its protein is CASSSFDRVRDTQYF.

The chain recombines TRBV6-5 with TRBJ1-1, with TRBD1 matching over 7 bases. V shed 5 bases and J 4 bases; nucleotides not matched to a gene: 10. Germline V gene sequence: CDR1 MNHEY, CDR2 SVGAGI. CDR3 length: 15 amino acids. The CDR3 here is CASSQPQGGSTEAFF. CDR3 in DNA: TGTGCCAGCAGTCAGCCCCAGGGGGGAAGCACTGAAGCTTTCTTT.

Note on this clone: Other DNA sequences in the sample encode the same CDR3. The chain has TRBV19 and TRBJ2-7; the match to TRBD1 covers 9 bases. The ends lost 3 bases at V and 0 bases at J; junction bases unmatched: 3. This CDR3 has 15 residues. Germline V gene data show CDR1 as LNHDA and CDR2 as SQIVND (reference sequence). The CDR3 nucleotides are TGTGCCAGTAGTATTGGACAGGGGCTCTCCTACGAGCAGTACTTC. Its protein product is CASSIGQGLSYEQYF.

The chain links TRBV5-1 to TRBJ2-1; no clear D gene. Between the trimmed V and J ends, which lost 4 bases and 6 bases, there was a span of 11 bases. CDR3 length equals 13 residues. CDR1 SGHRS and CDR2 YFSETQ come from the germline V gene. CDR3 nucleotide sequence: TGCGCCAGCAGCCCTGAGGTGGGCAATGAGCAGTTCTTC. Its translation is CASSPEVGNEQFF.

This rearrangement joins TRBV18 to TRBJ1-1; the match to TRBD1 covers 8 bases. Germline-derived CDR1 and CDR2 are KGHSH and LQKENI. CDR3 length: 16 residues. V lost 3 bases, J lost 5 bases, and 11 bases stayed unmatched. In DNA form, the CDR3 reads TGTGCCAGCTCACCGGCGGCAGGGGGCGCGGAGACTGAAGCTTTCTTT. Protein product: CASSPAAGGAETEAFF.

V usage is TRBV2 and J usage is TRBJ2-3; 9 bases map to TRBD2. J was trimmed by 3 bases and V by 4 bases; bases with no gene match: 8. The CDR3 has 16 residues. Germline V gene sequence: CDR1 SNHLY, CDR2 FYNNEI. CDR3 DNA: TGTGCCAGCAGTGGGGCTAGCGGGACACGGACAGATACGCAGTATTTT. It yields the protein CASSGASGTRTDTQYF.

The chain joins TRBV30 to TRBJ1-2, with 9 bases aligning to TRBD1. V trimming: 4 bases; J trimming: 4 bases; junction bases outside the gene matches: 7. CDR3 length: 14 amino acids. Germline V gives CDR1 GTSNPN, CDR2 SVGIG (reference sequence). In nucleotides, the CDR3 is TGTGCCTGGAACCGGGACAGGGCTAGCTATGGCTACACCTTC. Encoded protein: CAWNRDRASYGYTF.

The genes are TRBV6-5 and TRBJ1-1, with D unclear. V lost 0 bases, J lost 1 base, and 9 bases lay in between. This CDR3 has 15 residues. Germline V gene lookup returns CDR1 MNHEY and CDR2 SVGAGI. CDR3 amino acids: CASSYSLRGNTEAFF. Written as DNA, the CDR3 is TGTGCCAGCAGTTACTCGTTACGGGGGAACACTGAAGCTTTCTTT.

The genes are TRBV11-2 and TRBJ1-4; D not resolved. The germline V and J ends were trimmed by 5 bases and 0 bases, with 10 bases remaining between them. The CDR3 sequence is 15 residues long. From germline, CDR1 is SGHAT and CDR2 FQNNGV. Here the CDR3 reads CASSPLSATNEKLFF. As DNA, the CDR3 is TGTGCCAGCAGCCCCTTATCCGCAACTAATGAAAAACTGTTTTTT.

V gene TRBV5-1 combines with J gene TRBJ1-2; 8 bases are a match to TRBD1. V lost 0 bases, J lost 5 bases, and 0 bases stayed unmatched. Germline V lookup: CDR1 SGHRS, CDR2 YFSETQ. The CDR3 totals 13 residues. The CDR3 region is CASSLGDRYGYTF. The CDR3 DNA is TGCGCCAGCAGCTTGGGGGACAGGTATGGCTACACCTTC.

The rearrangement joins TRBV5-5 to TRBJ2-2; D gene ambiguous. V was clipped by 4 bases and J by 5 bases, with 12 bases between them. CDR1 is SGHKS, CDR2 YYEKEE, per germline (reference sequence). The CDR3 runs to 14 residues. The CDR3 region is CASSPVPETGELFF. As DNA, the CDR3 is TGTGCCAGCAGCCCCGTACCGGAGACCGGGGAGCTGTTTTTT.

The V gene is TRBV18, the J gene TRBJ1-3; 8 nucleotides line up with TRBD1. Germline V lookup: CDR1 KGHSH, CDR2 LQKENI. J gave up 7 bases and V 2 bases, and 4 bases lay outside the gene matches. The CDR3 is 14 amino acids. The chain's CDR3 is CASSPGGQVNTIYF. In DNA form, the CDR3 reads TGTGCCAGCTCACCAGGGGGACAGGTGAACACCATATATTTT. Complete variable domain (other parts from reference TRBV18 and TRBJ1-3): NAGVMQNPRHLVRRRGQEARLRCSPMKGHSHVYWYRQLPEEGLKFMVYLQKENIIDESGMPKERFSAEFPKEGPSILRIQQVVRGDSAAYFCASSPGGQVNTIYFGEGSWLTVV.

The chain links TRBV7-2 to TRBJ2-1; 9 bases align to TRBD1. This CDR3 is built from 14 residues. V gave up 2 bases and J gave up 9 bases; unmatched junction bases: 5. CDR1 SGHTA and CDR2 FQGNSA come from the germline V gene. The CDR3 here is CASSLLQGAGEQFF. In DNA, the CDR3 is TGTGCCAGCAGCTTACTACAGGGGGCGGGTGAGCAGTTCTTC. Full variable domain (missing parts from reference TRBV7-2 and TRBJ2-1): GAGVSQSPSNKVTEKGKDVELRCDPISGHTALYWYRQSLGQGLEFLIYFQGNSAPDKSGLPSDRFSAERTGGSVSTLTIQRTQQEDSAVYLCASSLLQGAGEQFFGPGTRLTVL.

The gene calls are TRBV6-5 and TRBJ2-1, with D tentatively TRBD2 (6 bases). Germline CDR1 MNHEY, CDR2 SVGAGI. V was shortened by 6 bases and J by 8 bases, with 8 bases between the two germline ends. The CDR3 consists of 11 residues. The CDR3 bases are TGTGCCAGCAGCGCGGGGTATGAGCAGTTCTTC. This translates into CASSAGYEQFF.

V is TRBV28 and J is TRBJ2-2; TRBD2 aligns across 8 bases. The germline V gene has CDR1 MDHEN and CDR2 SYDVKM. The CDR3 loop spans 17 amino acids. V dropped 3 bases and J dropped 2; count of bases not matched to a gene: 8. The CDR3, as DNA: TGTGCCAGCAGTTTCGGGTTCAGCGGGGGAAACACCGGGGAGCTGTTTTTT. Its translation is CASSFGFSGGNTGELFF.

The chain couples TRBV5-1 to TRBJ2-7, with 8 positions matching TRBD1. The CDR3 spans 14 residues. The ends lost 3 bases at V and 2 bases at J; junction bases unmatched: 4. Germline assignment: CDR1 SGHRS and CDR2 YFSETQ. The CDR3 sequence is CASSSLTGAYEQYF. CDR3 in DNA: TGCGCCAGCAGCTCATTGACAGGGGCCTACGAGCAGTACTTC.

The chain links TRBV5-1 to TRBJ1-1; TRBD1 matches 7 bases. From germline, CDR1 is SGHRS and CDR2 YFSETQ. This CDR3 comprises 15 residues. V was clipped by 0 bases and J by 4 bases; unmatched bases: 6. The CDR3 here is CASSLVLQGSTEAFF. In DNA form, the CDR3 reads TGCGCCAGCAGCTTGGTATTACAGGGGAGCACTGAAGCTTTCTTT.

This clone showed up just a few times. The chain links TRBV11-1 to TRBJ2-7; a possible D gene is TRBD2 (5 bases). With 3 bases removed from V and 4 bases from J, the gap between germline ends came to 10 bases. This CDR3 comprises 13 residues. Per the germline V gene, CDR1 is SGHAT and CDR2 is FQDESV (reference sequence). CDR3 in amino acids: CASSFPGSYEQYF. CDR3 nucleotides: TGTGCCAGCAGCTTCCCGGGGTCTTACGAGCAGTACTTC.

The chain carries TRBV7-9 and TRBJ2-7; TRBD1 matches at 11 bases. There are 15 residues in the CDR3. The V segment lost 5 bases and the J segment 5 bases; nucleotides outside the gene matches: 8. CDR1 is SEHNR, CDR2 FQNEAQ, per germline (reference sequence). The chain's CDR3 is CASSPRRTGGDEQYF. Here the CDR3 DNA reads TGTGCCAGCAGCCCCCGGAGGACAGGGGGCGACGAGCAGTACTTC.

The table lists this clone with a few counts. The V and J genes are TRBV5-1 and TRBJ1-2, with 10 bases aligning to TRBD1. Germline lookup yields CDR1 SGHRS and CDR2 YFSETQ. The CDR3 length is 12 residues. Germline trimming cut 7 bases from V and 7 bases from J; bases unmatched to any gene: 4. Here the CDR3 reads CASGQGGRGYTF. The CDR3 bases are TGCGCCAGCGGACAGGGGGGACGTGGCTACACCTTC.

V and J are TRBV30 and TRBJ1-1, with D unresolved. This CDR3 is built from 13 residues. From germline, CDR1 is GTSNPN and CDR2 SVGIG (reference sequence). Trimming pared 7 bases from V and 3 bases from J, leaving 15 bases between. The CDR3 DNA follows: TGTGCCTCCGCCCCCCAGGCGTACACTGAAGCTTTCTTT. Its protein product is CASAPQAYTEAFF.

The table lists this clone with a count of one. The V and J genes are TRBV24-1 and TRBJ2-3, with D unclear. V lost 4 bases to trimming and J lost 2 bases, with 12 bases between them. The length of the CDR3 is 15 residues. Germline V gives CDR1 KGHDR, CDR2 SFDVKD. The CDR3 is CATSDNSRPTDTQYF. The CDR3 DNA reads as TGTGCCACCAGTGACAACAGCCGGCCCACAGATACGCAGTATTTT.

CDR3 sequence reads: CASSTQGLTNEKLFF. The CDR3 coding sequence is TGTGCCAGCAGCACTCAGGGGCTAACTAATGAAAAACTGTTTTTT. The J gene is TRBJ1-4, the V gene TRBV2, with D possibly matching TRBD1 (6 bases). V shed 6 bases and J shed 1 base, with 12 bases lying between them. CDR3 size: 15 residues. CDR1 is SNHLY, CDR2 FYNNEI, per germline.

The chain combines TRBV30 with TRBJ1-1; 8 bases are a match to TRBD1. The germline gives CDR1 GTSNPN, CDR2 SVGIG (reference sequence). Losses at the gene ends were 2 bases for V and 1 base for J; bases not matched to a gene: 6. CDR3 length: 15 amino acids. The DNA of the CDR3 is TGTGCCTGGAGTACTTACGACAGGGGGAACACTGAAGCTTTCTTT. This gives the protein CAWSTYDRGNTEAFF.

The rearrangement joins TRBV28 to TRBJ2-5; 14 bases are shared with TRBD2. This CDR3 comprises 16 residues. V trimming: 6 bases; J trimming: 5 bases; junction bases outside the gene matches: 8. Germline CDR1 and CDR2: MDHEN and SYDVKM. Here the CDR3 reads CASRSGLAGVRETQYF. CDR3 nucleotide sequence: TGTGCCAGCAGATCGGGACTAGCGGGAGTCCGGGAGACCCAGTACTTC.

This chain connects TRBV25-1 to TRBJ2-2; TRBD1 aligns across 8 bases. Per the germline V gene, CDR1 is MGHDK and CDR2 is SYGVNS. This CDR3 contains 16 residues. Germline trimming cut 2 bases from V and 7 bases from J; bases unmatched to any gene: 9. The CDR3 region has the DNA TGTGCCAGCAGTGAAAGGGCAGGGGGCATGGTCGGGGAGCTGTTTTTT. Translation: CASSERAGGMVGELFF.

The J gene is TRBJ1-3, the V gene TRBV3-1 (or the pseudogene TRBV3-2); TRBD1 matches at 7 bases. The CDR3 is 16 amino acids. Germline V gene sequence: CDR1 LGHDT, CDR2 YNNKEL (reference sequence). Losses at the gene ends were 0 bases for V and 0 bases for J; bases not matched to a gene: 2. DNA for the CDR3: TGTGCCAGCAGCCAAGATCCAGGGGGCTCTGGAAACACCATATATTTT. Translation gives CASSQDPGGSGNTIYF.

The rearrangement links TRBV2 to TRBJ1-1, with 8 nucleotides matching TRBD1. Per germline, CDR1 SNHLY and CDR2 FYNNEI. Unmatched junction bases numbered 11, after V lost 5 bases and J lost 0 bases. The CDR3 consists of 17 residues. The DNA for the CDR3 is TGTGCCAGCAGTCCCTCAGGGGGCGCGGGGTTGAACACTGAAGCTTTCTTT. This translates into CASSPSGGAGLNTEAFF. The entire variable domain, with the rest obtained from reference TRBV2 and TRBJ1-1, is as follows: EPEVTQTPSHQVTQMGQEVILRCVPISNHLYFYWYRQILGQKVEFLVSFYNNEISEKSEIFDDQFSVERPDGSNFTLKIRSTKLEDSAMYFCASSPSGGAGLNTEAFFGQGTRLTVV.

This chain uses TRBV5-4 with TRBJ2-5; 14 bases line up with TRBD2. After removal of 8 bases from V and 2 bases from J, the junction contained 5 bases not matched to a gene. The germline V gene has CDR1 SGHNT and CDR2 YYREEE (reference sequence). There are 15 residues in the CDR3. The CDR3 sequence is CASGLAGGQQETQYF. The CDR3 DNA reads as TGTGCCAGTGGACTAGCGGGAGGCCAACAAGAGACCCAGTACTTC.